This T cell receptor (beta chain) was sequenced in a study of T cell changes during pregnancy in multiple sclerosis. Generated by immunoSEQ multiplex PCR, the TCRdb table keeps only in-frame clones and is missing some. This table has 30,000 to 45,000 clones, about 91% appearing once. The sample here was CD4+ T cells from peripheral blood mononuclear cells, taken in the third trimester of pregnancy. The origin of this receptor is a female donor in good health, enrolled as a control in a pregnancy study.

The CDR3 region has the DNA TGTGCCAGCAGCTTAGGGAGGGCTGGCAATCAGCCCCAGCATTTT. It translates to CASSLGRAGNQPQHF. The chain carries TRBV7-2 and TRBJ1-5; D call uncertain. The CDR3 sequence is 15 residues long. Trimming removed 1 base from V and 2 bases from J, with 9 bases in between. Per germline, CDR1 SGHTA and CDR2 FQGNSA.